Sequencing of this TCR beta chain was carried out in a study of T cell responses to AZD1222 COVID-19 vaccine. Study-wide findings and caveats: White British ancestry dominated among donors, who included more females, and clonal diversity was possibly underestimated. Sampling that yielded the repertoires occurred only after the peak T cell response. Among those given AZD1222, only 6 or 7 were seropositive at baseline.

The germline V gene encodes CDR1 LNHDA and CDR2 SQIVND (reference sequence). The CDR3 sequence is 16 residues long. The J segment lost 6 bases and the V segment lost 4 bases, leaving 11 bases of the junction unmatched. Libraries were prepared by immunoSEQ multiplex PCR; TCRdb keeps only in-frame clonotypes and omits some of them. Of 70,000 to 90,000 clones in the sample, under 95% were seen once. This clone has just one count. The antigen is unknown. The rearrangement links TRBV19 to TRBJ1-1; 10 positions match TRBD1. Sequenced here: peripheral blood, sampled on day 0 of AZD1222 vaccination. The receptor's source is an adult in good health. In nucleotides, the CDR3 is TGTGCCAGTAGTAGAGCTTGGACAGGGGGGAGCGCTGAAGCTTTCTTT. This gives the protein CASSRAWTGGSAEAFF.